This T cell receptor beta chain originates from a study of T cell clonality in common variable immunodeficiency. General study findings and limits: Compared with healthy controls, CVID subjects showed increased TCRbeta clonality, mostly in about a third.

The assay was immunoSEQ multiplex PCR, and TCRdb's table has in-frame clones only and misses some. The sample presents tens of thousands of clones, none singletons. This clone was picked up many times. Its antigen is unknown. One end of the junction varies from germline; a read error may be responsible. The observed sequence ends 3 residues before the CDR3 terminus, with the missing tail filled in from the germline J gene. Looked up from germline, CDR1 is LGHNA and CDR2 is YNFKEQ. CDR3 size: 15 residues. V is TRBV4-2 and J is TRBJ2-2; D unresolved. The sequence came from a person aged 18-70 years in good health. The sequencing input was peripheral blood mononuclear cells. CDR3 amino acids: CASSQESILTGELFF. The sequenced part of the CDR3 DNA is TGCGCCAGCAGCCAAGAGAGCATCCTCACCGGGGAG.